This TCR beta chain was sequenced in a study of cytomegalovirus exposure and HLA in healthy donors. Study-wide results and limits: Segments of the TCR beta V type were, in most cases, productive about 87% or about 30% of the time in an earlier analysis. Reported findings show TCR beta sequences accurately forecast HLA-A and HLA-B alleles in most subjects.

This clone was seen a handful of times. Its antigen remains unidentified. CDR1 SGHNT and CDR2 YYREEE come from the germline V gene (reference sequence). This CDR3 region has 13 residues. The V end lost 0 bases, the J end lost 4 bases, and 5 bases lay between the germline ends. A multiplex PCR was run with 60 Vbeta primers and 13 Jbeta primers. TCRdb keeps only in-frame clones here, not all; method: immunoSEQ multiplex PCR. Among 130,000 to 150,000 clones listed, roughly 80% were seen once. The chain links TRBV5-4 to TRBJ1-5, with a tentative D call TRBD1 (5 bases). This TCR was sampled from a man aged 35-49 years in good health and CMV-seronegative. Sequencing was carried out using PBMCs. The CDR3 is CASSLAGNQPQHF. DNA of the CDR3: TGTGCCAGCAGCTTGGCAGGGAATCAGCCCCAGCATTTT.